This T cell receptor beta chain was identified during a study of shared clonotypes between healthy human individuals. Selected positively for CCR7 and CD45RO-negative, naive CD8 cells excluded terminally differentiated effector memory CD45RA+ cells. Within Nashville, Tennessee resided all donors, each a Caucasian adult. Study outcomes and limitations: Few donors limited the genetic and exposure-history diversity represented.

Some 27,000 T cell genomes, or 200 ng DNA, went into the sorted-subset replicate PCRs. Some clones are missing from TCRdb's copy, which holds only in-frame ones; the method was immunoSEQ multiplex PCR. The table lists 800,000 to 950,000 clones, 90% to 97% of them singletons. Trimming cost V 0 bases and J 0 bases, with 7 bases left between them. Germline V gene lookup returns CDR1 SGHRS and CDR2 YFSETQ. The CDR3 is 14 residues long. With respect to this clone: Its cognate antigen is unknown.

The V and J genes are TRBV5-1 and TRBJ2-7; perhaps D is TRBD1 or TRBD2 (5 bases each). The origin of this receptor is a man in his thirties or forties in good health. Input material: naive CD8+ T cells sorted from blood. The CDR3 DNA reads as TGCGCCAGCAGCTTGGAGGGGAGCTCCTACGAGCAGTACTTC. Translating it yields CASSLEGSSYEQYF.